This TCR beta chain was captured by sequencing in a study of blood T cell repertoires in COVID-19. Study context: Italy, Spain and the United States were the sources of the convalescent and acute COVID-19 samples. In each case, the material was cDNA or gDNA derived from T cells, B-cell-depleted T cells, or PBMCs.

The CDR3 is 17 amino acids. The germline CDR1 and CDR2 sequences are SGHTA and FQGNSA. The junction had 10 bases not matched to a gene; V was cut back by 5 bases and J by 1 base. Authors' analysis steps: It was from reference gene primer amplification that nucleated cell counts were estimated. Profiled with immunoSEQ multiplex PCR; TCRdb holds only in-frame clones, not every one. V and J calls plus clone size are reproduced from that table; the DNA served to infer D and trimming. The sample comprises 200,000 to 300,000 clones, roughly 90% of which are singletons, and around 0.8% rests with the top ten.

The source of this sequence is a young woman with acute or convalescent COVID-19. The rearrangement links TRBV7-2 to TRBJ2-5, with 10 nucleotides matching TRBD2. Sequenced material: peripheral blood. The CDR3 loop is CASSQGLARSIQETQYF. CDR3 bases: TGTGCCAGCAGCCAGGGACTAGCGCGTAGTATCCAAGAGACCCAGTACTTC.